The 27 T cell receptor beta chains below all came from one sample that was sequenced in a study of blood T cell repertoires in COVID-19. The assay was immunoSEQ multiplex PCR, and TCRdb's table has in-frame clones only and misses some. The sample records 80,000 to 100,000 clones, 82% being singletons. The sequenced sample was peripheral blood. The receptors originated from a man aged 70 or older with active or convalescent COVID-19.

The chain links TRBV6-5 to TRBJ1-1, with TRBD1 as a possible D gene (6 bases). Germline V gene lookup returns CDR1 MNHEY and CDR2 SVGAGI. CDR3 length: 13 residues. The ends were cut back, 6 bases at V and 4 bases at J, with 12 bases in the middle. CDR3 amino acids: CASRDRQATEAFF. CDR3 in DNA: TGTGCCAGCAGGGATCGACAGGCCACTGAAGCTTTCTTT.

V gene TRBV28 combines with J gene TRBJ1-2; D call uncertain. CDR3 size: 11 residues. V lost 6 bases, J lost 5 bases, and 7 bases lay in between. CDR1 MDHEN and CDR2 SYDVKM come from the germline V gene. The CDR3 coding sequence is TGTGCCAGCAGGCGAGGGTATGGCTACACCTTC. This encodes CASRRGYGYTF.

The chain carries TRBV2 and TRBJ1-4, with 9 bases matching TRBD1. V dropped 6 bases and J dropped 5; count of bases not matched to a gene: 4. CDR3 length equals 14 residues. CDR1 is SNHLY and CDR2 is FYNNEI in the germline V gene. This CDR3 reads CASSDRGLNEKLFF. The CDR3 DNA follows: TGTGCCAGCAGCGACAGGGGGTTAAATGAAAAACTGTTTTTT.

The chain recombines TRBV5-1 with TRBJ2-5; weak D call: TRBD2 (5 bases). With 5 bases removed from V and 9 bases from J, the gap between germline ends came to 17 bases. This CDR3 is 13 amino acids long. Looked up from germline, CDR1 is SGHRS and CDR2 is YFSETQ. CDR3 bases: TGCGCCAGCAGTGGGAGTCCCTCGGAGGCCCAGTACTTC. It translates to CASSGSPSEAQYF.

The V and J genes are TRBV5-1 and TRBJ2-6; perhaps TRBD2 as D (5 bases). Germline CDR1 reads SGHRS; CDR2 reads YFSETQ. V dropped 0 bases and J dropped 4 bases, with 11 bases sitting between them. The CDR3 runs 16 residues. CDR3 sequence reads: CASSLGGNLGANVLTF. The CDR3 DNA reads as TGCGCCAGCAGCTTGGGAGGGAACTTGGGGGCCAACGTCCTGACTTTC.

The chain employs TRBV5-1 and TRBJ2-2; 13 bases are shared with TRBD2. Trimming took 5 bases from V and 3 from J; bases not matched to a gene: 7. The length of the CDR3 is 17 residues. Germline CDR1 is SGHRS and CDR2 is YFSETQ. In nucleotides, the CDR3 is TGCGCCAGCAGGTTACAACTAGCGGGGGGGCACACCGGGGAGCTGTTTTTT. Its protein product is CASRLQLAGGHTGELFF.

The V gene is TRBV5-1, the J gene TRBJ2-3; D might be TRBD2 (5 bases). From germline, CDR1 is SGHRS and CDR2 YFSETQ. Deletions cut 0 bases from V and 7 bases from J, with 18 bases between. The CDR3 covers 16 residues. CDR3 sequence (DNA): TGCGCCAGCAGCTTGGCATTTACTACGGAGGTCTATACGCAGTATTTT. Translating it yields CASSLAFTTEVYTQYF. Combining the CDR3 with reference TRBV5-1 and TRBJ2-3 gives the whole variable domain KAGVTQTPRYLIKTRGQQVTLSCSPISGHRSVSWYQQTPGQGLQFLFEYFSETQRNKGNFPGRFSGRQFSNSRSEMNVSTLELGDSALYLCASSLAFTTEVYTQYFGPGTRLTVL.

The V gene is TRBV5-1, the J gene TRBJ2-5; unclear D gene. This CDR3 spans 15 amino acids. Trimming took 4 bases from V and 5 from J, leaving 18 bases between them. Germline V gene lookup returns CDR1 SGHRS and CDR2 YFSETQ. The CDR3 DNA reads TGCGCCAGCAGCAACGACTTAATGCGTATGGAGACCCAGTACTTC. Protein sequence: CASSNDLMRMETQYF. Full variable domain (remainder filled in from reference TRBV5-1 and TRBJ2-5): KAGVTQTPRYLIKTRGQQVTLSCSPISGHRSVSWYQQTPGQGLQFLFEYFSETQRNKGNFPGRFSGRQFSNSRSEMNVSTLELGDSALYLCASSNDLMRMETQYFGPGTRLLVL.

Here the CDR3 DNA reads TGTGCCAGCAGTCCCGCGGGGGCGGAGCCCTATAATTCACCCCTCCACTTT. This sequence encodes CASSPAGAEPYNSPLHF. The chain joins TRBV25-1 to TRBJ1-6; tentative D call: TRBD1 (6 bases). The CDR3 contains 17 residues. Trimming took 5 bases from V and 2 from J, leaving 16 bases between them. CDR1 and CDR2 from the germline V gene are MGHDK and SYGVNS.

The J gene is TRBJ2-3, the V gene TRBV5-1; 12 nucleotides agree with TRBD1. The CDR3 covers 15 residues. From germline, CDR1 is SGHRS and CDR2 YFSETQ. Trimming at V came to 4 bases and at J to 6 bases, leaving 6 bases not matched to a gene. The CDR3: CASSPRDRGRDTQYF. The CDR3 nucleotides are TGCGCCAGCAGCCCCCGGGACAGGGGGCGCGATACGCAGTATTTT.

This clone was observed a handful of times. This sequence joins TRBV5-5 and TRBJ2-7; unclear D gene. CDR1 and CDR2 (germline): SGHKS, YYEKEE (reference sequence). V lost 0 bases and J lost 2, with 12 bases in between. The CDR3 contains 15 residues. CDR3 sequence reads: CASSLEFQAPYEQYF. The CDR3 region has the DNA TGTGCCAGCAGCTTGGAGTTCCAGGCTCCCTACGAGCAGTACTTC.

The rearrangement links TRBV10-3 to TRBJ2-6, with D hard to call. The germline V gene encodes CDR1 ENHRY and CDR2 SYGVKD. Between the trimmed V and J ends, which lost 1 base and 0 bases, there was a span of 10 bases. The CDR3 length is 17 residues. The CDR3 sequence: CAISEYGEYSGANVLTF. The CDR3 DNA follows: TGTGCCATCAGTGAGTACGGAGAGTACTCTGGGGCCAACGTCCTGACTTTC.

As to this clone: Other DNA sequences in the sample encode the same CDR3. The chain employs TRBV7-9 and TRBJ2-2; D is unresolved. V was shortened by 5 bases and J by 0 bases, with 4 bases between the two germline ends. The CDR3 runs to 13 residues. Germline CDR1 is SEHNR and CDR2 is FQNEAQ (reference sequence). The CDR3 sequence: CASSPSNTGELFF. CDR3 in DNA: TGTGCCAGCAGCCCGTCGAACACCGGGGAGCTGTTTTTT.

This clone occurred once. This chain joins TRBV15 and TRBJ2-3; TRBD2 is a possible D gene (6 bases). CDR3 length: 15 amino acids. V lost 0 bases to trimming and J lost 3 bases, with 10 bases between them. Germline V CDR1 and CDR2: LNHNV, YYDKDF (reference sequence). The CDR3 DNA is TGTGCCACCAGCAGAGAAAGACTAGTTACAGATACGCAGTATTTT. It encodes CATSRERLVTDTQYF.

The table lists this clone with a few counts. This chain uses TRBV6-1 with TRBJ2-5; 8 bases match TRBD2. This CDR3 is built from 16 residues. CDR1 and CDR2 from the germline V gene are MNHNS and SASEGT. Germline trimming cut 2 bases from V and 5 bases from J; bases unmatched to any gene: 10. CDR3 nucleotides: TGTGCCAGCAGTGAACTCCTCGGGGGGGGCCTCGAGACCCAGTACTTC. It is translated as CASSELLGGGLETQYF.

The CDR3 loop reads CASSYSRSNTEAFF. CDR3 bases: TGTGCCAGCAGTTACTCGCGGTCGAACACTGAAGCTTTCTTT. J is TRBJ1-1 and V is TRBV6-5; the D is unclear. Germline V CDR1 and CDR2: MNHEY, SVGAGI. V was pared by 0 bases and J by 1 base, with 6 bases between. This CDR3 has 14 amino acids.

This clone appeared a single time. The V and J genes are TRBV2 and TRBJ2-4; TRBD2 might be the D (6 bases). The V end lost 7 bases, the J end lost 9 bases, and 22 bases lay between the germline ends. The CDR3 is 15 residues long. Germline values: CDR1 SNHLY, CDR2 FYNNEI. The CDR3 loop reads CASTLDYSWKPIQYF. Here the CDR3 DNA reads TGTGCCAGCACTTTGGACTACTCCTGGAAGCCCATTCAGTACTTC.

This chain uses TRBV19 with TRBJ1-2; 10 positions match TRBD1. The V gene end was trimmed by 6 bases and the J gene end by 7 bases; junction bases not matched to a gene: 8. Germline V gene lookup returns CDR1 LNHDA and CDR2 SQIVND (reference sequence). CDR3 length equals 14 residues. The CDR3 loop reads CASSQTGGASGYTF. Here the CDR3 DNA reads TGTGCCAGTAGCCAGACAGGGGGCGCTTCTGGCTACACCTTC.

The chain links TRBV2 to TRBJ2-2; D is unresolved. The CDR3 length is 14 residues. CDR1 and CDR2 (germline): SNHLY, FYNNEI. Trimming pared 1 base from V and 6 bases from J, leaving 9 bases between. CDR3 region: CASSEERVAGELFF. CDR3 in DNA: TGTGCCAGCAGTGAAGAACGGGTGGCCGGGGAGCTGTTTTTT.

The gene calls are TRBV3-1 (or the pseudogene TRBV3-2) and TRBJ2-5; 11 positions agree with TRBD2. V shed 6 bases and J 4 bases; nucleotides not matched to a gene: 7. This CDR3 comprises 15 residues. CDR1 and CDR2 from the germline V gene are LGHDT and YNNKEL (reference sequence). The CDR3 sequence: CASSPSGGPGETQYF. In DNA, the CDR3 is TGTGCCAGCAGTCCTAGCGGGGGGCCTGGAGAGACCCAGTACTTC.

With respect to this clone: In the same sample, other DNA sequences code for this CDR3. The genes are TRBV27 and TRBJ1-6, with D possibly matching TRBD1 (5 bases). Germline V CDR1 and CDR2: MNHEY, SMNVEV (reference sequence). V was shortened by 6 bases and J by 4 bases, with 10 bases between the two germline ends. The CDR3 runs 14 residues. The CDR3 bases are TGTGCCAGCAGAGACAGTGCTTATAATTCACCCCTCCACTTT. This sequence encodes CASRDSAYNSPLHF.

This clone was detected only once. V is TRBV30 and J is TRBJ2-7, with D maybe TRBD1 (5 bases). Germline CDR1 is GTSNPN and CDR2 is SVGIG (reference sequence). The CDR3 sequence is 17 residues long. Trimming cost V 0 bases and J 4 bases, with 22 bases left between them. The CDR3 loop is CAWSVGRSGYGAYEQYF. The CDR3 DNA reads TGTGCCTGGAGTGTAGGAAGGAGTGGTTATGGGGCTTACGAGCAGTACTTC.

The chain employs TRBV7-6 and TRBJ1-5; TRBD1 aligns across 8 bases. CDR1 and CDR2 (germline): SGHVS, FNYEAQ. The CDR3 is 16 amino acids. V trimming: 5 bases; J trimming: 11 bases; junction bases outside the gene matches: 17. CDR3 residues: CASSPGGTGSVLTQHF. For the CDR3, the DNA is TGTGCCAGCAGCCCCGGAGGGACAGGCTCGGTTTTGACCCAGCATTTT.

The CDR3 DNA follows: TGTGCCAGCGCCAGTGGCTACACCTTC. It codes for CASASGYTF. This chain links TRBV11-3 with TRBJ1-2; D ambiguous. There are 9 residues in the CDR3. V lost 8 bases and J 7 bases, leaving 5 bases between the germline ends. Germline V lookup: CDR1 SGHNT, CDR2 YENEEA.

The V and J genes are TRBV5-1 and TRBJ2-2, with a weak D call TRBD1 (5 bases). V was pared by 9 bases and J by 7 bases, with 16 bases between. From germline, CDR1 is SGHRS and CDR2 YFSETQ. This CDR3 spans 13 amino acids. The DNA for the CDR3 is TGCGCCACCTTCCTAGGGGAAGGCGGGGAGCTGTTTTTT. This codes for CATFLGEGGELFF.

V usage is TRBV7-8 and J usage is TRBJ2-4; tentative D call: TRBD1 (6 bases). Germline V CDR1 and CDR2: SGHVS, FQNEAQ. The V and J ends lost 3 bases and 8 bases respectively, with 11 bases between them. The CDR3 is 13 residues long. As DNA, the CDR3 is TGTGCCAGCAGCTTGGGGACACAGGACATTCAGTACTTC. This gives the protein CASSLGTQDIQYF.

CDR3 DNA sequence: TGTGCCAGCAGTGGACAGGGGGCTGACTATGGCTACACCTTC. Protein: CASSGQGADYGYTF. This chain links TRBV2 with TRBJ1-2, with 10 bases fitting TRBD1. Germline loops: CDR1 SNHLY, CDR2 FYNNEI. V gave up 4 bases and J gave up 3 bases; unmatched junction bases: 2. CDR3 length equals 14 residues.